A single sample gave rise to the 5 T cell receptor beta chains below, sequenced in a study of blood T cells in healthy people across ages. The second PCR ran roughly 6 to 11 cycles with a sample-barcoded 5' primer and J-beta primers. Each CDR3 protein gets one entry after TCRdb re-called the 5' RACE reads with MiXCR. The sample includes approximately 1.5 million distinct CDR3 sequences, about 35% of them seen just once. Input material: blood. The receptors derive from a woman younger than 45 in good health.

CDR3 sequence (DNA): TGTGCCAGCGGCAATGGAGGTTACCTCATGAACACTGAAGCTTTCTTT. This codes for CASGNGGYLMNTEAFF. The chain uses TRBV6-5 and TRBJ1-1; the D is unclear. The germline V gene encodes CDR1 MNHEY and CDR2 SVGAGI. Trimming left V 8 bases short and J 0 bases short, with 19 bases between. The CDR3 is 16 amino acids.

This clonotype was found a few times. The chain combines TRBV2 with TRBJ2-1; 8 nucleotides agree with TRBD2. The trim removed 1 base at V and 4 bases at J, leaving 6 bases unmatched. The CDR3 has 16 residues. From germline, CDR1 is SNHLY and CDR2 FYNNEI. DNA for the CDR3: TGTGCCAGCAGTGAAGGATCGGGGGGGATTTACAATGAGCAGTTCTTC. It specifies CASSEGSGGIYNEQFF.

This clonotype was detected a few times. The chain's CDR3 is CASSLVAEYNYGYTF. CDR3 DNA sequence: TGTGCCAGCAGTTTAGTGGCAGAATATAACTATGGCTACACCTTC. The chain links TRBV12-3 or TRBV12-4 to TRBJ1-2; D unclear. V dropped 1 base and J dropped 1 base, with 10 bases sitting between them. The CDR3 runs to 15 residues.

The chain employs TRBV5-1 and TRBJ1-1; D gene unclear. V lost 3 bases to trimming and J lost 1 base, with 10 bases between them. From germline, CDR1 is SGHRS and CDR2 YFSETQ. CDR3 length: 14 residues. As DNA, the CDR3 is TGCGCCAGCAGCTCGATGGCGGGGAACACTGAAGCTTTCTTT. This codes for CASSSMAGNTEAFF.

This clonotype was counted once. This chain joins TRBV27 and TRBJ2-2, with 11 bases aligning to TRBD2. CDR1 is MNHEY, CDR2 SMNVEV, per germline (reference sequence). V lost 6 bases to trimming and J lost 4 bases; unmatched junction nucleotides: 13. This CDR3 has 18 residues. The CDR3 region has the DNA TGTGCCAGCAGCCGAATAGCGGGAGGGCCGGACATCACCGGGGAGCTGTTTTTT. It specifies CASSRIAGGPDITGELFF.